The 31 T cell receptor beta chains reported below all come from one sample, sequenced in a study of cytomegalovirus exposure and HLA in healthy donors. 13 Jbeta primers and 60 Vbeta primers were used for the PCR. Method: immunoSEQ multiplex PCR; TCRdb's copy keeps in-frame clones and lacks some. The table lists approximately 100,000 clones, approximately 70% of them singletons, with around 5.4% in the top ten. Sequenced sample: PBMCs. These receptors were collected from a woman aged 70-85 years in good health and CMV-seropositive.

The J gene is TRBJ2-7, the V gene TRBV27; 10 bases map to TRBD2. The CDR3 sequence is 14 residues long. The J segment lost 2 bases and the V segment lost 6 bases, leaving 4 bases of the junction unmatched. The germline V gene has CDR1 MNHEY and CDR2 SMNVEV (reference sequence). For the CDR3, the DNA is TGTGCCAGCAGGAGCGGGGGGGGCCCCTACGAGCAGTACTTC. Translation: CASRSGGGPYEQYF.

The V call is TRBV6-1, the J call TRBJ2-7, with 7 bases aligning to TRBD1. The V and J ends lost 2 bases and 4 bases, in that order; junction bases with no gene match: 8. Per the germline V gene, CDR1 is MNHNS and CDR2 is SASEGT. This CDR3 region has 15 residues. CDR3 coding DNA: TGTGCCAGCAGTGAATCTTCAGGGGGTCGGTACGAGCAGTACTTC. Its protein is CASSESSGGRYEQYF.

The rearrangement links TRBV15 to TRBJ1-4; the D gene is possibly TRBD1 (5 bases). The CDR3 spans 16 residues. V lost 0 bases to trimming and J lost 0 bases, with 8 bases between them. Germline CDR1 is LNHNV and CDR2 is YYDKDF (reference sequence). The CDR3 DNA is TGTGCCACCAGCAGAGAACGGGGGGCAACTAATGAAAAACTGTTTTTT. This encodes CATSRERGATNEKLFF. The entire variable domain, with the rest obtained from reference TRBV15 and TRBJ1-4, is as follows: DAMVIQNPRYQVTQFGKPVTLSCSQTLNHNVMYWYQQKSSQAPKLLFHYYDKDFNNEADTPDNFQSRRPNTSFCFLDIRSPGLGDTAMYLCATSRERGATNEKLFFGSGTQLSVL.

V and J are TRBV19 and TRBJ1-1; D is uncertain. The CDR3 is 13 residues long. V lost 7 bases, J lost 0 bases, and 9 bases lay in between. Per germline, CDR1 LNHDA and CDR2 SQIVND (reference sequence). CDR3 DNA: TGTGCCAGTACCACGGGTATGAACACTGAAGCTTTCTTT. Translating it yields CASTTGMNTEAFF.

This chain joins TRBV5-1 and TRBJ1-2; D is uncertain. Germline V gene data show CDR1 as SGHRS and CDR2 as YFSETQ. Trimming took off 0 bases at V and 0 bases at J, with 6 bases between the two ends. The CDR3 extends over 14 amino acids. The CDR3 reads CASSLDLSNYGYTF. CDR3 bases: TGCGCCAGCAGCTTGGACCTATCTAACTATGGCTACACCTTC.

The gene calls are TRBV7-9 and TRBJ2-7; 8 bases align to TRBD2. Trimming cost V 5 bases and J 3 bases; bases outside gene matches: 12. Germline CDR1 is SEHNR and CDR2 is FQNEAQ (reference sequence). This CDR3 spans 16 amino acids. The chain's CDR3 is CASSPRVAGPHYEQYF. The CDR3 DNA sequence: TGTGCCAGCAGCCCGAGGGTAGCGGGACCCCACTACGAGCAGTACTTC.

The rearrangement links TRBV30 to TRBJ1-5; 9 nucleotides agree with TRBD1. Trimming took 0 bases from V and 5 from J; bases not matched to a gene: 17. There are 19 residues in the CDR3. Germline loops: CDR1 GTSNPN, CDR2 SVGIG (reference sequence). In DNA form, the CDR3 reads TGTGCCTGGAGTGTCCCCGGGACAGGGCCCCCAAATTCTTATCAGCCCCAGCATTTT. This encodes CAWSVPGTGPPNSYQPQHF.

The gene calls are TRBV15 and TRBJ1-2, with D possibly being TRBD1 (6 bases). Trimming took 1 base from V and 4 from J, leaving 13 bases between them. The CDR3 loop spans 15 amino acids. Per germline, CDR1 LNHNV and CDR2 YYDKDF (reference sequence). CDR3 bases: TGTGCCACCAGCAGAGCAGGGGACGCCTTCTATGGCTACACCTTC. It encodes CATSRAGDAFYGYTF.

The count of this clone is one. This sequence joins TRBV12-1 and TRBJ1-1; TRBD1 was called by the table and not checked on the DNA. TRBV12-1 constitutes a pseudogene. The CDR3 runs 17 residues. The CDR3 region is CASSSHAWTGPNTEAFF. The CDR3 DNA reads TGTGCCAGCAGCTCACACGCTTGGACAGGACCGAACACTGAAGCTTTCTTT.

The chain carries TRBV28 and TRBJ1-1, with a possible D match to TRBD1 (5 bases). V lost 7 bases and J lost 0, with 9 bases in between. Germline assignment: CDR1 MDHEN and CDR2 SYDVKM. This CDR3 has 13 amino acids. CDR3: CASTWGLNTEAFF. CDR3 DNA: TGTGCCAGCACGTGGGGCCTGAACACTGAAGCTTTCTTT.

The table lists this clone with a few counts. The junction departs from the called germline gene at one end, perhaps through a read error. The V gene is TRBV7-7, the J gene TRBJ2-5; 11 bases agree with TRBD2. The CDR3 extends over 14 amino acids. The V gene's germline CDR1 is SSHAT and CDR2 FNYEAQ (reference sequence). The CDR3 spells CASSPGTSGETQYF. Written as DNA, the CDR3 is TGTGCTAGCAGCCCCGGGACTAGCGGAGAGACCCAGTACTTC.

This chain joins TRBV19 and TRBJ1-2, with 10 nucleotides matching TRBD1. This CDR3 spans 14 amino acids. From germline, CDR1 is LNHDA and CDR2 SQIVND (reference sequence). The V and J ends lost 5 bases and 8 bases, in that order; junction bases with no gene match: 8. The CDR3 spells CASSAPTGGGGYTF. CDR3 in DNA: TGTGCCAGTAGTGCCCCGACAGGGGGCGGAGGCTACACCTTC.

Relative to its sample, this clone is medium-sized. This chain uses TRBV5-4 with TRBJ1-1; TRBD1 might be the D (6 bases). Germline values: CDR1 SGHNT, CDR2 YYREEE (reference sequence). The CDR3 totals 15 residues. V lost 5 bases, J lost 2 bases, and 16 bases lay in between. DNA of the CDR3: TGTGCCAGCAGGGCGATCCAGGGGTATAACACTGAAGCTTTCTTT. It translates to CASRAIQGYNTEAFF.

V gene TRBV7-9 combines with J gene TRBJ2-2, with TRBD2 matching over 12 bases. CDR3 size: 16 residues. V lost 7 bases, J lost 7 bases, and 10 bases stayed unmatched. From germline, CDR1 is SEHNR and CDR2 FQNEAQ (reference sequence). DNA for the CDR3: TGTGCCAGCACCCGACAGACTAGCGGGGGAAGCGGGGAGCTGTTTTTT. It translates to CASTRQTSGGSGELFF.

J is TRBJ1-2 and V is TRBV2; D is possibly TRBD1 (5 bases). The V and J ends lost 7 bases and 13 bases respectively, with 19 bases between them. Germline V gene sequence: CDR1 SNHLY, CDR2 FYNNEI. The CDR3 runs to 12 residues. CDR3 protein: CASIFSMGEATF. For the CDR3, the DNA is TGTGCCAGCATCTTCTCTATGGGGGAGGCCACCTTC.

This clone was observed a single time. The chain has TRBV7-2 and TRBJ2-1; 11 nucleotides line up with TRBD2. With V trimmed by 4 bases and J by 4 bases, 15 bases remained unmatched. The CDR3 contains 19 residues. Germline values: CDR1 SGHTA, CDR2 FQGNSA. CDR3 region: CASSSPSASGGTTYNEQFF. The DNA for the CDR3 is TGTGCCAGCAGCTCCCCGTCCGCTAGCGGGGGGACCACATACAATGAGCAGTTCTTC.

The rearrangement joins TRBV30 to TRBJ2-1; the D gene is possibly TRBD1 (6 bases). Per the germline V gene, CDR1 is GTSNPN and CDR2 is SVGIG (reference sequence). This CDR3 has 12 residues. V was cut by 4 bases and J by 8 bases, with 12 bases left in between. The DNA of the CDR3 is TGTGCCTGGACCCGACAGGCCTATGAGCAGTTCTTC. Translation: CAWTRQAYEQFF.

CDR3 loop: CASSISQGPTYEQYF. CDR3 DNA sequence: TGTGCCAGCAGCATATCACAGGGACCCACCTACGAGCAGTACTTC. The genes are TRBV11-2 and TRBJ2-7, with D maybe TRBD1 (6 bases). Per the germline V gene, CDR1 is SGHAT and CDR2 is FQNNGV. The CDR3 length is 15 residues. V dropped 5 bases and J dropped 2 bases, with 16 bases sitting between them. The whole variable domain, remainder taken from reference TRBV11-2 and TRBJ2-7, is EAGVAQSPRYKIIEKRQSVAFWCNPISGHATLYWYQQILGQGPKLLIQFQNNGVVDDSQLPKDRFSAERLKGVDSTLKIQPAKLEDSAVYLCASSISQGPTYEQYFGPGTRLTVT.

The chain employs TRBV30 and TRBJ1-1; 8 bases are a match to TRBD1. The CDR3 is 14 amino acids. Germline CDR1 is GTSNPN and CDR2 is SVGIG (reference sequence). V shed 2 bases and J 4 bases; nucleotides not matched to a gene: 6. The CDR3 nucleotides read TGTGCCTGGAGTTCAGGGGGCGGAAGCACTGAAGCTTTCTTT. This codes for CAWSSGGGSTEAFF.

The chain couples TRBV7-2 to TRBJ1-3; a weak D match, TRBD1 (6 bases). In germline, CDR1 is SGHTA, CDR2 FQGNSA. V lost 5 bases, J lost 4 bases, and 18 bases lay in between. The CDR3 is 16 amino acids. CDR3 nucleotides: TGTGCCAGCAGCCCCCCAGGTTCAGGGGCCGGAAACACCATATATTTT. Its translation is CASSPPGSGAGNTIYF.

The genes are TRBV19 and TRBJ1-1; D gene unclear. The germline V and J ends were trimmed by 3 bases and 0 bases, with 8 bases remaining between them. The length of the CDR3 is 14 residues. From germline, CDR1 is LNHDA and CDR2 SQIVND (reference sequence). CDR3 sequence (DNA): TGTGCCAGTAGTATTTACAGCATGAACACTGAAGCTTTCTTT. This codes for CASSIYSMNTEAFF.

The chain combines TRBV6-5 with TRBJ1-4, with 7 positions matching TRBD1. This CDR3 has 14 residues. Germline CDR1 is MNHEY and CDR2 is SVGAGI. V gave up 2 bases and J gave up 5 bases; unmatched junction bases: 2. In DNA form, the CDR3 reads TGTGCCAGCAGTTACACAGGGGCGAATGAAAAACTGTTTTTT. Amino acid sequence: CASSYTGANEKLFF.

CDR3 loop: CASSQDAGDLYQETQYF. The CDR3 nucleotides read TGCGCCAGCAGCCAAGACGCGGGGGACCTGTACCAAGAGACCCAGTACTTC. The J gene is TRBJ2-5, the V gene TRBV4-1; 7 bases map to TRBD2. Germline loops: CDR1 MGHRA, CDR2 YSYEKL. This CDR3 region has 17 residues. V lost 0 bases and J lost 0; bases outside the gene matches: 7.

The rearrangement joins TRBV6-1 to TRBJ1-2; no clear D. Deletions cut 2 bases from V and 1 base from J, with 8 bases between. This CDR3 has 14 residues. The V gene's germline CDR1 is MNHNS and CDR2 SASEGT. The CDR3 DNA follows: TGTGCCAGCAGTGAAATTGAGGGTAACTATGGCTACACCTTC. Residues: CASSEIEGNYGYTF.

Regarding this clone: Its ends do not fully match the called genes, so a read error is possible. V is TRBV7-3 and J is TRBJ2-5; D not resolved. The CDR3 extends over 13 amino acids. In germline, CDR1 is SGHTA, CDR2 FQGTGA. The CDR3 protein is CASSVSNQEAQYF. DNA of the CDR3: TGTGCCAGCAGTGTTAGTAACCAAGAGGCCCAGTACTTC.

The gene calls are TRBV30 and TRBJ1-6; possible D gene TRBD1, 5 bases. Trimming cost V 1 base and J 8 bases, with 9 bases left between them. CDR3 length: 13 amino acids. Germline CDR1 and CDR2: GTSNPN and SVGIG (reference sequence). In nucleotides, the CDR3 is TGTGCCTGGAGTGCCCAGGGTTATTCACCCCTCCACTTT. Its protein product is CAWSAQGYSPLHF.

Written as DNA, the CDR3 is TGTGCCTGGACGGGTGGAAACACCATATATTTT. Its protein is CAWTGGNTIYF. This chain joins TRBV30 and TRBJ1-3; D is ambiguous. V lost 4 bases, J lost 3 bases, and 4 bases lay in between. The germline V gene encodes CDR1 GTSNPN and CDR2 SVGIG (reference sequence). The CDR3 extends over 11 amino acids.

This clone was recorded a few times. The rearrangement joins TRBV6-6 to TRBJ1-4; no reliable D call. Trimming removed 6 bases at V and 3 bases at J, with 11 bases between. Germline CDR1 and CDR2: MNHNY and SVGAGI (reference sequence). This CDR3 comprises 14 residues. For the CDR3, the DNA is TGTGCCAGCAGGGAGGCTGGTCCTAATGAAAAACTGTTTTTT. This gives the protein CASREAGPNEKLFF.

This clone was seen more than once but under ten times. The rearrangement links TRBV6-5 to TRBJ1-6, with D maybe TRBD1 (5 bases). V dropped 6 bases and J dropped 6 bases, with 9 bases sitting between them. The CDR3 runs 13 residues. Germline values: CDR1 MNHEY, CDR2 SVGAGI. The CDR3 reads CASRTGLNSPLHF. The CDR3 bases are TGTGCCAGCAGAACGGGACTTAATTCACCCCTCCACTTT.

The V gene is TRBV30, the J gene TRBJ2-5; D may be TRBD2 (5 bases). This CDR3 spans 13 amino acids. Germline V CDR1 and CDR2: GTSNPN, SVGIG (reference sequence). V dropped 7 bases and J dropped 2 bases, with 14 bases sitting between them. The CDR3 sequence is CASTGVLQETQYF. As DNA, the CDR3 is TGTGCCTCAACCGGGGTCCTACAAGAGACCCAGTACTTC. Full variable domain (missing parts from reference TRBV30 and TRBJ2-5): SQTIHQWPATLVQPVGSPLSLECTVEGTSNPNLYWYRQAAGRGLQLLFYSVGIGQISSEVPQNLSASRPQDRQFILSSKKLLLSDSGFYLCASTGVLQETQYFGPGTRLLVL.

The sample holds a few counts of this clone. The CDR3 nucleotides read TGTGCCAGCAGTTTCCCGGGACAGGGTGAAGCTTTCTTT. The encoded protein is CASSFPGQGEAFF. The chain employs TRBV6-5 and TRBJ1-1, with 9 nucleotides matching TRBD1. V gave up 4 bases and J gave up 7 bases; unmatched junction bases: 4. Germline V gene lookup returns CDR1 MNHEY and CDR2 SVGAGI. This CDR3 spans 13 amino acids.